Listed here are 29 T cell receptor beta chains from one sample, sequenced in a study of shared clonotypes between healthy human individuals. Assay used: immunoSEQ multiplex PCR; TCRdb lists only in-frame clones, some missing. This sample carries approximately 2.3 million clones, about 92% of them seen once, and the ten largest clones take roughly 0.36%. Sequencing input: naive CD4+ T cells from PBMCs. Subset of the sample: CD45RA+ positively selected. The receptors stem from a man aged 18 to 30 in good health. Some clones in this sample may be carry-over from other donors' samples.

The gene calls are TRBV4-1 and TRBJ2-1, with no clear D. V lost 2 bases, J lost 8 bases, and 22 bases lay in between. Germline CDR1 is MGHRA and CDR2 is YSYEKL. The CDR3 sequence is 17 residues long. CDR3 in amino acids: CASSQPYLGGPGDEQFF. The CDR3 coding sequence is TGCGCCAGCAGCCAACCCTACTTAGGCGGTCCCGGCGATGAGCAGTTCTTC.

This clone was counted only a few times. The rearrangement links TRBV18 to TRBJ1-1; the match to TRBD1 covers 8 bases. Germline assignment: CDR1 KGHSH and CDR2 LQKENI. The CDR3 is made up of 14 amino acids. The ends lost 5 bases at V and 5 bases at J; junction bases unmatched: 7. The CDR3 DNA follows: TGTGCCAGCTCAGATCGGACAGGGTCAACTGAAGCTTTCTTT. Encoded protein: CASSDRTGSTEAFF. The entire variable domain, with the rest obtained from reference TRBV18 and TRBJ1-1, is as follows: NAGVMQNPRHLVRRRGQEARLRCSPMKGHSHVYWYRQLPEEGLKFMVYLQKENIIDESGMPKERFSAEFPKEGPSILRIQQVVRGDSAAYFCASSDRTGSTEAFFGQGTRLTVV.

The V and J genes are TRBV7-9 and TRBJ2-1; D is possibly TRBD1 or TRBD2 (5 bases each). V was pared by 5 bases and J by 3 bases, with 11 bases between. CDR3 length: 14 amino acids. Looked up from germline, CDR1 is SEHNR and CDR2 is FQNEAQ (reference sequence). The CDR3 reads CASSGTVVYNEQFF. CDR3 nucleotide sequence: TGTGCCAGCAGCGGGACGGTCGTCTACAATGAGCAGTTCTTC. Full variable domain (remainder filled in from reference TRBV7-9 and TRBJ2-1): DTGVSQNPRHKITKRGQNVTFRCDPISEHNRLYWYRQTLGQGPEFLTYFQNEAQLEKSRLLSDRFSAERPKGSFSTLEIQRTEQGDSAMYLCASSGTVVYNEQFFGPGTRLTVL.

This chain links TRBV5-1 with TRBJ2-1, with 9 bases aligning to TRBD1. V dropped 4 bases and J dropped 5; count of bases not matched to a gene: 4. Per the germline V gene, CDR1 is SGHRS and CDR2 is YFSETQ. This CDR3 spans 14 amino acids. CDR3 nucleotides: TGCGCCAGCAGCCAGGGACAGGGAAACAATGAGCAGTTCTTC. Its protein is CASSQGQGNNEQFF.

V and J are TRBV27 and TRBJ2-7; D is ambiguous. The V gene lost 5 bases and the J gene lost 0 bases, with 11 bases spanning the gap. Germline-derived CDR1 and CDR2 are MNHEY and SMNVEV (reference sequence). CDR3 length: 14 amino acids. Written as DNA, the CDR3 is TGTGCCAGCAGTCTGCATCGAAGCTCCTACGAGCAGTACTTC. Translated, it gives CASSLHRSSYEQYF.

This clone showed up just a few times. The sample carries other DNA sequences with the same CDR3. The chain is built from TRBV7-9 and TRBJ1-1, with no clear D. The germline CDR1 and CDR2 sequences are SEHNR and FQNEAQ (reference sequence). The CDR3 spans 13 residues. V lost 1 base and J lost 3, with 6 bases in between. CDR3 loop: CASSLEGDTEAFF. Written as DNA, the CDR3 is TGTGCCAGCAGCTTAGAGGGCGACACTGAAGCTTTCTTT.

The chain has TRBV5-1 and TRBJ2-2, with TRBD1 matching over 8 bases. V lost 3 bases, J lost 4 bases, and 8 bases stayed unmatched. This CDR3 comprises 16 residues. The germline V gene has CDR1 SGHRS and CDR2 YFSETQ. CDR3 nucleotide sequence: TGCGCCAGCAGCTCCCAGGGGGCTTTAGGCACCGGGGAGCTGTTTTTT. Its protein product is CASSSQGALGTGELFF.

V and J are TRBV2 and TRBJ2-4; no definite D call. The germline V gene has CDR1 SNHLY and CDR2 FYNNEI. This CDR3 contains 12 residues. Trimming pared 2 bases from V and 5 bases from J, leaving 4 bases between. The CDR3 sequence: CASSETENIQYF. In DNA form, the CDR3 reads TGTGCCAGCAGTGAAACTGAAAACATTCAGTACTTC.

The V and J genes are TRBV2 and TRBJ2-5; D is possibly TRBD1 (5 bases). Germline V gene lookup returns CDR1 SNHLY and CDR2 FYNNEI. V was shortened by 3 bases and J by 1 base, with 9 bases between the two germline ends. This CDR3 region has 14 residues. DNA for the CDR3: TGTGCCAGCAGTGACCGCAGGGTCCAAGAGACCCAGTACTTC. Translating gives CASSDRRVQETQYF.

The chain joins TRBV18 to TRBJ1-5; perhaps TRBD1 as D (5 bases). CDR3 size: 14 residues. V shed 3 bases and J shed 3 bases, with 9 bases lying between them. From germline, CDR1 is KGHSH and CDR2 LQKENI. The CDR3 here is CASSPTGHNQPQHF. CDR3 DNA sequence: TGTGCCAGCTCACCCACAGGCCACAATCAGCCCCAGCATTTT.

The CDR3 coding sequence is TGTGCCACCAGCAGTACAGTTGGGCGGTCTAATTACAATGAGCAGTTCTTC. Translated, it gives CATSSTVGRSNYNEQFF. The V gene is TRBV15, the J gene TRBJ2-1; D ambiguous. V lost 3 bases, J lost 4 bases, and 19 bases lay in between. This CDR3 has 17 residues. Germline V CDR1 and CDR2: LNHNV, YYDKDF (reference sequence).

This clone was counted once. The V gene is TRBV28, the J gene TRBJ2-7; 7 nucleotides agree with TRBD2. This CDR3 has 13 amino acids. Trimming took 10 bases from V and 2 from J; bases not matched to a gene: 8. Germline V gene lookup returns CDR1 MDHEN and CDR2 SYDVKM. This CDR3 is CATWGGEAYEQYF. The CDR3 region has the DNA TGTGCCACCTGGGGAGGGGAAGCCTACGAGCAGTACTTC.

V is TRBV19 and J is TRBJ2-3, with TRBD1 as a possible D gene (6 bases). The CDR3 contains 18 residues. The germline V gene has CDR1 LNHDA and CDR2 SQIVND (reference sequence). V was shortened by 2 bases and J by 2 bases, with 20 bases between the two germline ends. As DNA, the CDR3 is TGTGCCAGTAGTATAACCCGGACAGTTGGGGGTTACACAGATACGCAGTATTTT. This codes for CASSITRTVGGYTDTQYF.

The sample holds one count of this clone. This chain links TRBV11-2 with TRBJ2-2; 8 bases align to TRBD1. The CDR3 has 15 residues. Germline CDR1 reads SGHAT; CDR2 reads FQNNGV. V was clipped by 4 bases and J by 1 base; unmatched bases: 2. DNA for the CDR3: TGTGCCAGCAGCTCCAGGGGGCGGAACACCGGGGAGCTGTTTTTT. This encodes CASSSRGRNTGELFF.

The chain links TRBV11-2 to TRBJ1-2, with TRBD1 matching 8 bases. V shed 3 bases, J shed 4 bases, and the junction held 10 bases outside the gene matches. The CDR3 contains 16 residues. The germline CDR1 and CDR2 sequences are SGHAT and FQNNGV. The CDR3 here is CASSFTGTGGPYGYTF. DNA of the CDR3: TGTGCCAGCAGCTTCACCGGAACAGGGGGTCCCTATGGCTACACCTTC. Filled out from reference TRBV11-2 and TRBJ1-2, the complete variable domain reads EAGVAQSPRYKIIEKRQSVAFWCNPISGHATLYWYQQILGQGPKLLIQFQNNGVVDDSQLPKDRFSAERLKGVDSTLKIQPAKLEDSAVYLCASSFTGTGGPYGYTFGSGTRLTVV.

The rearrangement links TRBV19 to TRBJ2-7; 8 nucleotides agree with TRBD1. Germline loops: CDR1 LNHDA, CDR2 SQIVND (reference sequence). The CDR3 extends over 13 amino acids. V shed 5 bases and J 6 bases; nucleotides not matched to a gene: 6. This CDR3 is CASSWTGPGEQYF. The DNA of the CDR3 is TGTGCCAGTAGTTGGACAGGGCCGGGCGAGCAGTACTTC.

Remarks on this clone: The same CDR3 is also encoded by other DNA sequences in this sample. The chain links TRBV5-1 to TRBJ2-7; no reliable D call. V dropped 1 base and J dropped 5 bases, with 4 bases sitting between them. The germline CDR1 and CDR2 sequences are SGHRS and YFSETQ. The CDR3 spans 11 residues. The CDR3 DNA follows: TGCGCCAGCAGCTTGCGGGACGAGCAGTACTTC. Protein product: CASSLRDEQYF.

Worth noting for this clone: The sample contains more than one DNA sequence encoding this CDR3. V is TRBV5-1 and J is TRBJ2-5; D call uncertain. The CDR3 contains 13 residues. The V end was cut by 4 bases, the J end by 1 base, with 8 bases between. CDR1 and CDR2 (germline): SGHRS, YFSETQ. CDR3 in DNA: TGCGCCAGCAGCGGGCAGCTCCAAGAGACCCAGTACTTC. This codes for CASSGQLQETQYF.

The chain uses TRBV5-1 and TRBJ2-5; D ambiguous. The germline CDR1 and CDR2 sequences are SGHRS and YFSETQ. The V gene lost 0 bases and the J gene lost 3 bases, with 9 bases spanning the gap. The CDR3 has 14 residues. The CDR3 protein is CASSLAAEKETQYF. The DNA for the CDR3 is TGCGCCAGCAGCTTGGCGGCGGAGAAAGAGACCCAGTACTTC.

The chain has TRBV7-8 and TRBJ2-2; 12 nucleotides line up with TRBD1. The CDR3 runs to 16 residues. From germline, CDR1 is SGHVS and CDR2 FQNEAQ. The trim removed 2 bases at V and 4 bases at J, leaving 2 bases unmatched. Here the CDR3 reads CASSLPGQGATGELFF. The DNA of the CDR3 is TGTGCCAGCAGCTTACCGGGACAGGGGGCCACCGGGGAGCTGTTTTTT. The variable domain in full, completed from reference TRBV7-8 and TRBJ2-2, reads GAGVSQSPRYKVAKRGQDVALRCDPISGHVSLFWYQQALGQGPEFLTYFQNEAQLDKSGLPSDRFFAERPEGSVSTLKIQRTQQEDSAVYLCASSLPGQGATGELFFGEGSRLTVL.

In DNA, the CDR3 is TGTGCCAGCAGCCAAGGATTGGCTGGAAACACCATATATTTT. This codes for CASSQGLAGNTIYF. This chain links TRBV4-2 with TRBJ1-3; unclear D gene. V lost 1 base to trimming and J lost 2 bases, with 6 bases between them. The CDR3 loop spans 14 amino acids. The V gene's germline CDR1 is LGHNA and CDR2 YNFKEQ.

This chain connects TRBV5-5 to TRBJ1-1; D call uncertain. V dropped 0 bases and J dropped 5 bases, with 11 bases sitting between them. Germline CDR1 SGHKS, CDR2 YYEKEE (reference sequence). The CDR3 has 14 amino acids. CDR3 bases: TGTGCCAGCAGCTTGGTACCCGGGGTTACTGAAGCTTTCTTT. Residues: CASSLVPGVTEAFF.

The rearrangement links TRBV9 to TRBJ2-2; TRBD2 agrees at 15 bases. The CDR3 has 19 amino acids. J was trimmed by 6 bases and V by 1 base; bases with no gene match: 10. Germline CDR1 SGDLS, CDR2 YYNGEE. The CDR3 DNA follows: TGTGCCAGCAGCGTAACAACCGGGACTAGCGGGAGGTTGGCCGGGGAGCTGTTTTTT. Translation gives CASSVTTGTSGRLAGELFF. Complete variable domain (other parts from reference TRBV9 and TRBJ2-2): DSGVTQTPKHLITATGQRVTLRCSPRSGDLSVYWYQQSLDQGLQFLIQYYNGEERAKGNILERFSAQQFPDLHSELNLSSLELGDSALYFCASSVTTGTSGRLAGELFFGEGSRLTVL.

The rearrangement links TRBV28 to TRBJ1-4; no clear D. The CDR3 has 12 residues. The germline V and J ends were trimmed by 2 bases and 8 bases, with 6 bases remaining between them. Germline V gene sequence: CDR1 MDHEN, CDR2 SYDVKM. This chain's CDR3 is CASSLAYEKLFF. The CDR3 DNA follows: TGTGCCAGCAGTTTAGCTTACGAAAAACTGTTTTTT.

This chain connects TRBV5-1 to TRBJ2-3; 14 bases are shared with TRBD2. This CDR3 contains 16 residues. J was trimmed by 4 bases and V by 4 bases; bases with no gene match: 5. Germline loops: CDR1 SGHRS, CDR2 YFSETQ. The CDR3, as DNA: TGCGCCAGCAGCCACGGACTAGCGGGAGGCGCAGATACGCAGTATTTT. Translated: CASSHGLAGGADTQYF.

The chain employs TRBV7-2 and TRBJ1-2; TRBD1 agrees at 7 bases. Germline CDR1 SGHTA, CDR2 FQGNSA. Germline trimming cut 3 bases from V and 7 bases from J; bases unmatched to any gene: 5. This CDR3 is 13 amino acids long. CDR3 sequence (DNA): TGTGCCAGCAGCTTGGGCGACAGGGCTGGCTACACCTTC. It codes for CASSLGDRAGYTF. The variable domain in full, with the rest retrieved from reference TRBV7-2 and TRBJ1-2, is GAGVSQSPSNKVTEKGKDVELRCDPISGHTALYWYRQSLGQGLEFLIYFQGNSAPDKSGLPSDRFSAERTGGSVSTLTIQRTQQEDSAVYLCASSLGDRAGYTFGSGTRLTVV.

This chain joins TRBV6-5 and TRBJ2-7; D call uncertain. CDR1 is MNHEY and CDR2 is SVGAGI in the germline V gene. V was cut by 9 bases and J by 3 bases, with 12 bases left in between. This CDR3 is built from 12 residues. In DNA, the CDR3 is TGTGCCAGTCGGAGCAGCCTCTACGAGCAGTACTTC. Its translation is CASRSSLYEQYF.

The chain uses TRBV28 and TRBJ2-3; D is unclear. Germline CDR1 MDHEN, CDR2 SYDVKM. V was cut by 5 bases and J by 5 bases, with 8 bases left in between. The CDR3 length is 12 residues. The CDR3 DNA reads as TGTGCCAGCAGTACGAGTCAAGATACGCAGTATTTT. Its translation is CASSTSQDTQYF. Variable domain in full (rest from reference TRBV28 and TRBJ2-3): DVKVTQSSRYLVKRTGEKVFLECVQDMDHENMFWYRQDPGLGLRLIYFSYDVKMKEKGDIPEGYSVSREKKERFSLILESASTNQTSMYLCASSTSQDTQYFGPGTRLTVL.

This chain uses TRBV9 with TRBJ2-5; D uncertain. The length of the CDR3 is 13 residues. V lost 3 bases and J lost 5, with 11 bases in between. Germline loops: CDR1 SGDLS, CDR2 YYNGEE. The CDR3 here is CASSEAPGETQYF. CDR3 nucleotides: TGTGCCAGCAGCGAGGCCCCCGGGGAGACCCAGTACTTC.